The 3 T cell receptor beta chains below all came from one sample that was sequenced in a study of Tregs in tolerant kidney transplant recipients. The repertoire was sequenced with immunoSEQ multiplex PCR; TCRdb's copy has only in-frame clones and lacks some. The data contain about 73,000 clones, less than 95% of them singletons. The sample here was Tregs from blood, taken before the transplant. The source is a human donor who received a combined kidney and bone marrow transplant.

V usage is TRBV9 and J usage is TRBJ2-1, with 7 bases matching TRBD2. This CDR3 contains 15 residues. With V trimmed by 0 bases and J by 9 bases, 9 bases remained unmatched. In germline, CDR1 is SGDLS, CDR2 YYNGEE. The chain's CDR3 is CASSVEGLRHSEQFF. The CDR3 DNA follows: TGTGCCAGCAGCGTAGAGGGACTAAGGCATAGTGAGCAGTTCTTC.

V usage is TRBV9 and J usage is TRBJ2-2, with D perhaps given as TRBD1 or TRBD2 (5 bases each). V was cut by 0 bases and J by 5 bases, with 11 bases left in between. Looked up from germline, CDR1 is SGDLS and CDR2 is YYNGEE. The CDR3 has 15 amino acids. The CDR3 DNA reads as TGTGCCAGCAGCGTAGGGGCAGGGAGTACCGGGGAGCTGTTTTTT. It is translated as CASSVGAGSTGELFF.

The chain couples TRBV2 to TRBJ1-2; 7 nucleotides align to TRBD1. This CDR3 contains 12 residues. Germline-derived CDR1 and CDR2 are SNHLY and FYNNEI. Trimming at V came to 4 bases and at J to 4 bases, leaving 0 bases not matched to a gene. CDR3 nucleotides: TGTGCCAGCAGTGCAGGGGGCTATGGCTACACCTTC. This encodes CASSAGGYGYTF.